This TCR beta chain is from a study of T cell responses to AZD1222 COVID-19 vaccine. Germline CDR1 reads SGHDN; CDR2 reads FVKESK. The length of the CDR3 is 15 residues. The V end was cut by 1 base, the J end by 4 bases, with 14 bases between. The protocol was immunoSEQ multiplex PCR, while the TCRdb copy is restricted to in-frame clones and leaves out a portion. This table holds around 140,000 clones, 85% to 95% found once. Points on this clone: Its antigen is still unknown.

Whole-study findings and limits: No repertoire was sampled before or during the peak T cell response, only after it.

The clonotype originates from an adult in good health. The source material was peripheral blood, sampled on day 0 of AZD1222 vaccination. The chain combines TRBV14 with TRBJ2-7; tentatively, D is TRBD2 (5 bases). The CDR3 nucleotides read TGTGCCAGCAGCCAAGGCCGGGATGGTCGATACGAGCAGTACTTC. It specifies CASSQGRDGRYEQYF.